The present T cell receptor beta chain was sequenced within a study of human T cells and chemical hapten exposure. Study-level information: For the approximately 25-week duration of the study, patients were given weekly doses of diphenylcyclopropenone on the scalp. Study conclusions and caveats: DPC sensitization did not alter TCRs above 1 in 1000 frequency.

For the library, individual cDNA molecules each received unique molecular identifiers. MiXCR, applied by TCRdb to the RACE reads, yields one record per CDR3 protein. The table has tens of thousands of distinct CDR3 sequences, approximately 10% seen once. CDR3 length equals 13 residues. V lost 0 bases, J lost 8 bases, and 8 bases lay in between. Germline CDR1 MNHEY, CDR2 SVGAGI. This clonotype was seen a few times. Its antigen is as yet unknown. As for time point: patch test 1, 2 weeks after DPC sensitization. Noted treatment: therapeutic diphenylcyclopropenone sensitization with weekly scalp DPC. Unfractionated whole blood was the source of the extracted total RNA.

The J gene is TRBJ1-3, the V gene TRBV6-5; D is unclear. This sequence originates from a man aged 40-49 years with alopecia areata. Some clones in this sample may be carry-over from other donors' samples. Here the sequenced sample was whole blood, taken in connection with sensitization to the hapten diphenylcyclopropenone (DPC). The CDR3 loop is CASSYSTRDTIYF. The CDR3 bases are TGTGCCAGCAGTTACTCGACTAGAGACACCATATATTTT.